One sample yielded the 28 T cell receptor beta chains listed below, sequenced in a study of regulatory T cells in long-lasting Graves disease. Time point given: newly diagnosed GD, antithyroid drugs for less than 3 months. From RNA extracted from PBMCs, the TCR library was made. Construction of TCR beta libraries relied on iRepertoire HTBI primers and on Arm-PCR targeting CDR3 regions. Via MiXCR, TCRdb re-called the multiplex PCR reads, giving one row per CDR3 protein. The sample contains 500,000 or so distinct CDR3 sequences, around 15% of which appear only once. These data were likewise used in another study, on T cells in Graves' hyperthyroidism and ophthalmopathy.

The sample in question was peripheral blood mononuclear cells (PBMCs), obtained at new diagnosis, from a patient treated with antithyroid drugs. These TCRs come from a man between 35 and 55 years old with Graves disease.

This clonotype appeared many times. The chain has TRBV30 and TRBJ1-1; 8 nucleotides agree with TRBD1. The J segment lost 5 bases and the V segment lost 2 bases, leaving 4 bases of the junction unmatched. CDR1 is GTSNPN, CDR2 SVGIG, per germline (reference sequence). The CDR3 is 13 residues long. The CDR3 coding sequence is TGTGCCTGGAGTCCGGACAGGGCAACTGAAGCTTTCTTT. Its protein product is CAWSPDRATEAFF.

This clonotype appeared many times. The rearrangement joins TRBV18 to TRBJ2-3; perhaps TRBD1 as D (5 bases). The CDR3 spans 14 residues. Deletions cut 0 bases from V and 4 bases from J, with 8 bases between. CDR1 KGHSH and CDR2 LQKENI come from the germline V gene. CDR3 in amino acids: CASSPPGDADTQYF. In nucleotides, the CDR3 is TGTGCCAGCTCACCACCAGGGGATGCAGATACGCAGTATTTT.

The sample holds many counts of this clonotype. The chain uses TRBV5-1 and TRBJ2-7, with a tentative D call TRBD1 (6 bases). This CDR3 is 13 amino acids long. Trimming removed 0 bases from V and 3 bases from J, with 7 bases in between. The germline V gene has CDR1 SGHRS and CDR2 YFSETQ. CDR3 nucleotides: TGCGCCAGCAGCTTGGGGGACATCTACGAGCAGTACTTC. This codes for CASSLGDIYEQYF.

The table lists this clonotype with a few counts. CDR3 sequence (DNA): TGTGCCAGCAGCGTAGGTGACCTCGGGGCCAACGTCCTGACTTTC. Encoded protein: CASSVGDLGANVLTF. This chain links TRBV9 with TRBJ2-6; D gene uncertain. The germline V and J ends were trimmed by 0 bases and 4 bases, with 8 bases remaining between them. The CDR3 extends over 15 amino acids. Germline CDR1 is SGDLS and CDR2 is YYNGEE.

The chain uses TRBV18 and TRBJ1-1, with a weak D call TRBD1 (5 bases). CDR1 is KGHSH and CDR2 is LQKENI in the germline V gene. The CDR3 is 14 residues long. V shed 1 base and J shed 5 bases, with 11 bases lying between them. The CDR3 DNA is TGTGCCAGCTCACCACTCAGGGAAGGGACTGAAGCTTTCTTT. Protein product: CASSPLREGTEAFF.

In its sample, this clonotype was seen many times. The chain uses TRBV3-1 and TRBJ2-2, with a possible D match to TRBD2 (5 bases). Germline V lookup: CDR1 LGHDT, CDR2 YNNKEL (reference sequence). Trimming pared 4 bases from V and 0 bases from J, leaving 15 bases between. The CDR3 spans 17 residues. The CDR3 DNA sequence: TGTGCCAGCAGCCGAGACCGGACTTCCGCGAACACCGGGGAGCTGTTTTTT. Protein product: CASSRDRTSANTGELFF. Complete variable domain (other parts from reference TRBV3-1 and TRBJ2-2): DTAVSQTPKYLVTQMGNDKSIKCEQNLGHDTMYWYKQDSKKFLKIMFSYNNKELIINETVPNRFSPKSPDKAHLNLHINSLELGDSAVYFCASSRDRTSANTGELFFGEGSRLTVL.

This sequence joins TRBV9 and TRBJ2-1, with D perhaps TRBD2 (6 bases). Germline lookup yields CDR1 SGDLS and CDR2 YYNGEE. The CDR3 sequence is 15 residues long. Trimming removed 2 bases from V and 2 bases from J, with 11 bases in between. CDR3 sequence: CASSVLSGTYNEQFF. The CDR3 DNA sequence: TGTGCCAGCAGCGTCCTTAGCGGTACCTACAATGAGCAGTTCTTC.

The chain links TRBV27 to TRBJ2-3, with D possibly TRBD2 on 5 matching bases. The ends were cut back, 3 bases at V and 5 bases at J, with 9 bases in the middle. The CDR3 length is 13 residues. The germline V gene encodes CDR1 MNHEY and CDR2 SMNVEV (reference sequence). CDR3 nucleotides: TGTGCCAGCAGTTTGGTGGCGGGAGATACGCAGTATTTT. Protein: CASSLVAGDTQYF.

This clonotype was observed many times. The V gene is TRBV2, the J gene TRBJ2-5; the match to TRBD2 covers 13 bases. After removal of 6 bases from V and 2 bases from J, the junction contained 6 bases not matched to a gene. The CDR3 loop spans 16 amino acids. The V gene's germline CDR1 is SNHLY and CDR2 FYNNEI. As DNA, the CDR3 is TGTGCCAGCAGGCCGGGACTAGCGGGATATCAAGAGACCCAGTACTTC. This translates into CASRPGLAGYQETQYF.

The chain uses TRBV5-1 and TRBJ2-2; D unclear. The CDR3 sequence is 15 residues long. The germline V gene has CDR1 SGHRS and CDR2 YFSETQ. V shed 5 bases and J shed 0 bases, with 11 bases lying between them. The CDR3 reads CASRFGIANTGELFF. Here the CDR3 DNA reads TGCGCCAGCAGGTTCGGTATAGCGAACACCGGGGAGCTGTTTTTT.

In this sample, this clonotype turned up many times. The chain has TRBV2 and TRBJ1-5; no firm D call. The CDR3 contains 14 residues. Germline CDR1 is SNHLY and CDR2 is FYNNEI. The V end was cut by 6 bases, the J end by 4 bases, with 13 bases between. The CDR3 sequence: CASSVRETNQPQHF. The CDR3, as DNA: TGTGCCAGCAGCGTAAGGGAGACAAATCAGCCCCAGCATTTT.

In its sample, this clonotype was seen many times. The chain combines TRBV20-1 with TRBJ1-2; TRBD1 matches 7 bases. Trimming at V came to 6 bases and at J to 4 bases, leaving 5 bases not matched to a gene. CDR1 is DFQATT and CDR2 is SNEGSKA in the germline V gene (reference sequence). The CDR3 covers 12 residues. The CDR3 sequence: CSALRGGYGYTF. CDR3 sequence (DNA): TGCAGTGCCCTCAGGGGGGGCTATGGCTACACCTTC.

In this sample, this clonotype turned up a few times. The chain combines TRBV6-2 or TRBV6-3 with TRBJ2-1; 10 bases are shared with TRBD1. The CDR3 covers 16 residues. With 5 bases clipped from V and 2 bases from J, the junction kept 6 bases outside the gene matches. Germline V gene sequence: CDR1 MNHEY, CDR2 SVGEGT. Here the CDR3 DNA reads TGTGCCAGCAGTACCCGACAGGGGGCGGCCTACAATGAGCAGTTCTTC. Translating it yields CASSTRQGAAYNEQFF.

The chain is built from TRBV5-5 and TRBJ2-2; 11 bases map to TRBD2. The CDR3 loop spans 17 amino acids. V dropped 4 bases and J dropped 4; count of bases not matched to a gene: 9. Germline values: CDR1 SGHKS, CDR2 YYEKEE (reference sequence). The CDR3 region is CASSPTTSGSITGELFF. In DNA, the CDR3 is TGTGCCAGCAGCCCTACCACTAGCGGGAGTATCACCGGGGAGCTGTTTTTT.

The V and J genes are TRBV20-1 and TRBJ2-6; D unresolved. V gave up 1 base and J gave up 0 bases, with 13 bases separating them. Germline values: CDR1 DFQATT, CDR2 SNEGSKA (reference sequence). The CDR3 extends over 17 amino acids. CDR3 in DNA: TGCAGTGCTAGAGCTTACAGCCTTAGCTCTGGGGCCAACGTCCTGACTTTC. The encoded protein is CSARAYSLSSGANVLTF.

The chain joins TRBV10-1 to TRBJ2-3; 7 positions match TRBD2. This CDR3 spans 12 amino acids. Germline loops: CDR1 WNHNN, CDR2 SYGVQD (reference sequence). V trimming: 4 bases; J trimming: 7 bases; junction bases outside the gene matches: 2. The DNA of the CDR3 is TGCGCCAGCAGTGGAGCGGGGAATACGCAGTATTTT. Its translation is CASSGAGNTQYF.

This clonotype has a handful of counts. The chain uses TRBV7-3 and TRBJ2-1; D could derive from TRBD1 or TRBD2 (5 bases each). V was shortened by 5 bases and J by 6 bases, with 11 bases between the two germline ends. From germline, CDR1 is SGHTA and CDR2 FQGTGA. CDR3 size: 13 residues. The CDR3 loop reads CASSVRDGNEQFF. The CDR3 DNA reads TGTGCCAGCAGCGTCCGGGACGGCAATGAGCAGTTCTTC.

The chain joins TRBV2 to TRBJ1-4, with 8 bases matching TRBD1. J lost 8 bases, V lost 6 bases, and 5 bases had no gene match. Per the germline V gene, CDR1 is SNHLY and CDR2 is FYNNEI. The CDR3 runs 13 residues. Written as DNA, the CDR3 is TGTGCCAGCAGACTTACAGGGGGAGAAAAACTGTTTTTT. It translates to CASRLTGGEKLFF.

The rearrangement uses TRBV18 and TRBJ2-1, with 7 bases fitting TRBD1. With V trimmed by 4 bases and J by 4 bases, 10 bases remained unmatched. Germline-derived CDR1 and CDR2 are KGHSH and LQKENI. CDR3 length equals 16 residues. This CDR3 reads CASSLRGTEVYNEQFF. CDR3 sequence (DNA): TGTGCCAGCTCACTCAGGGGGACGGAAGTTTACAATGAGCAGTTCTTC. The full variable domain, its missing parts supplied by reference TRBV18 and TRBJ2-1, is NAGVMQNPRHLVRRRGQEARLRCSPMKGHSHVYWYRQLPEEGLKFMVYLQKENIIDESGMPKERFSAEFPKEGPSILRIQQVVRGDSAAYFCASSLRGTEVYNEQFFGPGTRLTVL.

This clonotype was observed many times. The chain couples TRBV6-1 to TRBJ2-5, with TRBD2 matching over 12 bases. With 3 bases clipped from V and 4 bases from J, the junction kept 12 bases outside the gene matches. CDR1 and CDR2 from the germline V gene are MNHNS and SASEGT. The CDR3 covers 18 residues. CDR3 amino acids: CASSDHSTGTSGRETQYF. CDR3 sequence (DNA): TGTGCCAGCAGTGATCATTCGACCGGGACTAGCGGGCGAGAGACCCAGTACTTC.

Ten or more counts support this clonotype. The V call is TRBV2, the J call TRBJ1-1; D is perhaps TRBD1 (6 bases). The CDR3 is 14 amino acids. CDR1 SNHLY and CDR2 FYNNEI come from the germline V gene. V shed 6 bases and J shed 1 base, with 12 bases lying between them. CDR3 bases: TGTGCCAGCAGAATACAGGGTAAGAACACTGAAGCTTTCTTT. Translation gives CASRIQGKNTEAFF.

CDR3 residues: CSVEGFEGAAHNEQFF. The CDR3 DNA reads as TGCAGCGTTGAAGGTTTTGAGGGGGCCGCACACAATGAGCAGTTCTTC. The rearrangement joins TRBV29-1 to TRBJ2-1; 7 nucleotides align to TRBD1. CDR3 size: 16 residues. V dropped 1 base and J dropped 5; count of bases not matched to a gene: 11. Germline loops: CDR1 SQVTM, CDR2 ANQGSEA.

The gene calls are TRBV2 and TRBJ1-6, with 9 bases matching TRBD1. Germline V gene lookup returns CDR1 SNHLY and CDR2 FYNNEI. The length of the CDR3 is 16 residues. The V segment lost 4 bases and the J segment 10 bases; nucleotides outside the gene matches: 11. This chain's CDR3 is CASSGPRDRVTSPLHF. The CDR3 bases are TGTGCCAGCAGTGGCCCCCGGGACAGGGTAACCTCACCCCTCCACTTT. The full variable domain, with the rest looked up from reference TRBV2 and TRBJ1-6, is EPEVTQTPSHQVTQMGQEVILRCVPISNHLYFYWYRQILGQKVEFLVSFYNNEISEKSEIFDDQFSVERPDGSNFTLKIRSTKLEDSAMYFCASSGPRDRVTSPLHFGNGTRLTVT.

The CDR3 is CASNQGGTYGYTF. CDR3 DNA: TGTGCCAGCAACCAGGGGGGGACCTATGGCTACACCTTC. The J gene is TRBJ1-2, the V gene TRBV6-1; TRBD1 matches at 7 bases. Germline CDR1 MNHNS, CDR2 SASEGT. V gave up 7 bases and J gave up 4 bases; unmatched junction bases: 6. The CDR3 runs 13 residues.

The chain has TRBV7-2 and TRBJ2-3; D possibly corresponds to TRBD1 (5 bases). Trimming shortened V by 1 base and J by 1 base, and 12 bases separated the two germline ends. The germline gives CDR1 SGHTA, CDR2 FQGNSA. The CDR3 loop spans 16 amino acids. CDR3 sequence (DNA): TGTGCCAGCAGCTTAGAAGGGGCTGGACGCACAGATACGCAGTATTTT. This translates into CASSLEGAGRTDTQYF.

In its sample, this clonotype was seen many times. The chain links TRBV28 to TRBJ2-3; D is possibly TRBD1 (6 bases). With 8 bases removed from V and 0 bases from J, the gap between germline ends came to 18 bases. CDR1 MDHEN and CDR2 SYDVKM come from the germline V gene. The CDR3 runs to 16 residues. The CDR3 region is CASYPKPRGSTDTQYF. DNA of the CDR3: TGTGCCAGCTACCCCAAACCCAGGGGCAGCACAGATACGCAGTATTTT.

This clonotype occurred a few times. The V call is TRBV29-1, the J call TRBJ2-5; tentatively, D is TRBD2 (5 bases). This CDR3 has 13 amino acids. Trimming removed 4 bases at V and 4 bases at J, with 13 bases between. Germline CDR1 is SQVTM and CDR2 is ANQGSEA. The CDR3 region has the DNA TGCAGCGTTGTCGCGCTCGCGGGAGAGACCCAGTACTTC. This translates into CSVVALAGETQYF.

The chain's CDR3 is CSARVFGGRYRDTQYF. The CDR3 DNA sequence: TGCAGTGCTAGAGTTTTTGGCGGGAGGTATAGGGATACGCAGTATTTT. The genes are TRBV20-1 and TRBJ2-3, with 8 bases identical to TRBD2. The CDR3 is 16 residues long. V lost 1 base to trimming and J lost 6 bases; unmatched junction nucleotides: 12. Germline values: CDR1 DFQATT, CDR2 SNEGSKA (reference sequence).